This entry is about one TCR beta chain. One Seattle source followed patients from active infection through their disease course. The source of the sample is a study of blood T cell repertoires in COVID-19. Study-wide background: Samples of COVID-19 (acute and convalescent) were obtained from the United States, Italy and Spain. Sample material is recorded as cDNA or gDNA derived from T cells, B-cell-depleted T cells, or PBMCs.

Profiling relied on immunoSEQ multiplex PCR, and the TCRdb table lists in-frame clones only, not all of them. Of some 240,000 clones in the sample, roughly 88% were seen once. The clonotype comes from a woman in her sixties or seventies with COVID-19, enrolled during active disease. The sample was peripheral blood.

Here the CDR3 reads CASSPQGSPPLHF. CDR3 DNA: TGTGCCAGCAGCCCACAGGGTTCTCCACCCCTCCACTTT. The rearrangement uses TRBV7-9 and TRBJ1-6; tentative D call: TRBD1 (6 bases). The CDR3 consists of 13 residues. Per the germline V gene, CDR1 is SEHNR and CDR2 is FQNEAQ (reference sequence). The V end lost 5 bases, the J end lost 11 bases, and 13 bases lay between the germline ends.